This T cell receptor beta chain was captured in a study of identical twins (dated by TCRdb to 2016 to 2018). Some background on the complete study: The study deep-sequenced TCR alpha and beta repertoires from monozygotic twins, unrelated adults of various ages and cord blood to test whether fetal clonotypes persist. To rule out contamination, the twin experiments were replicated at different times with different library preparation protocols.

General findings and caveats noted by the study authors: Zero-insertion analyses could be partly confounded by invariant T cells such as MAIT and iNKT, although diverse VJ usage argued against such confounding for most clonotypes. Because the same donors could not be followed over many years, conclusions were based on cross-sectional statistical analysis. Recombination models systematically underestimated out-of-frame TCR alpha sharing in monozygotic twins but agreed with sharing between unrelated individuals. Excess twin sharing in beta out-of-frame sequences was weaker because fewer shared sequences lowered the signal-to-noise ratio. Compared with coincidental sharing between unrelated individuals, an excess of low generation-probability sequences was observed among out-of-frame TCR alpha sequences shared between twins. Abundant cord blood beta clonotypes had fewer insertions, young adult naive repertoires showed a similar but weaker trend, and memory repertoires showed no such trend.

This clonotype was found many times. What this receptor recognizes is not known. No base quality information exists; no much larger clone differs at one position. The CDR3, from cysteine to phenylalanine, totals 16 residues. Only CDR3 DNA remains: 48 bases, in frame from the first base. The germline ends are 11 bases apart after V is trimmed by 1 base and J by 0 bases. CDR1 and CDR2 are drawn from the germline V gene (reference sequence): LGHDT, YNNKEL. Libraries came from 5' RACE. The instrument given in TCRdb is Illumina HiSeq 2000. A universal primer binding site was added through template switching, and the final cDNA carried a unique molecular identifier so that TCR cDNA molecules could be counted accurately. Specific primers in the conserved constant-segment region were used to synthesize first-strand cDNA for TCR alpha and beta chains. To control for contamination, every cDNA library was double barcoded, receiving both a SMART-Mk sample barcode and Illumina barcodes. TruSeq adapter sequences, together with Illumina sample barcodes, were added in two successive PCR steps. TCR alpha and beta cDNA libraries were sequenced on the Illumina HiSeq platform with custom primers. Concerning the study's data processing: MiGEC processed the raw reads to extract unique molecular identifiers, while MiXCR was used to determine the CDR3 positions. Recombination models were inferred per individual with the repgenHMM and IGoR tools using an EM algorithm. Shared clonotypes were analyzed with the tcR package in R, and sharing was normalized by the product of cloneset sizes. To study raw recombination free of thymic and clonal selection effects, out-of-frame nonproductive sequences were analyzed. The raw public data were reprocessed by TCRdb itself: fastp quality trimming at Q25, MiXCR clonotype calling, in-frame beta chains only. CDR3 protein duplicates are merged, each entry listing the most common genes and DNA. The V and J calls come from TCRdb's annotation, not from the publication. The sample contains around 650,000 distinct CDR3 sequences, roughly 6.6% of them found a single time. 1.5% to 2% of the sample comes from the top ten.

Every donor was a healthy Caucasian. The twin cohort consisted of three pairs of female monozygotic twins, all aged roughly 18 to 30 years. RNA for TCR libraries was isolated from peripheral blood mononuclear cells. These same records also appear under a second study, on yellow fever vaccine responses in identical twins. As the second study states: The authors reported that the T cell response to vaccination in identical twins appeared partly convergent and partly personalized. In identical twins, the study followed T cell clones that responded to the vaccine with precision.

The sample was PBMCs. Recombination linked TRBV3-1 to TRBJ2-3; a tentative D match to TRBD2 spans 6 bases. The clonotype originates from a woman between 18 and 29 years old in good health. The sequence in DNA is TGTGCCAGCAGCCAAGGGGGGAGGACTAGCACAGATACGCAGTATTTT. Translation gives CASSQGGRTSTDTQYF.